What follows describes a single TCR beta chain. This clone has just one count. The target of this receptor is not known. One base away there is no much larger clone; base qualities are not given. This sample stems from a study of blood T cell repertoires in COVID-19 (dated by TCRdb to the early 2020s). About the full investigation: Collaborator samples came from the United States, Italy and Spain and covered acute and convalescent phases of COVID-19. The prospective study material was composed of cDNA or gDNA derived from T cells, B-cell-depleted T cells, or PBMCs. Deeply sampled blood TCRbeta repertoires from subjects exposed to, actively infected with, or recovered from COVID-19 were included in the dataset. The repertoires were made available in a free public database intended to serve as a resource for research on the immune response to SARS-CoV-2. Samples were obtained from the ongoing ImmuneRACE study (first 160 participants) and from 1,200 or so subjects provided by 6 global collaborators. Nearly every sample came with metadata listing a de-identified subject ID, COVID-19 status, age in years and sex. Where available, HLA class I and class II types were obtained from metadata supplied by the sample provider rather than from assay-based typing.

Overall study outcomes, separate from this receptor: The quantity of clinical and demographic metadata differed by source and by participant and was supplied without curation.

TCRbeta CDR3 regions were amplified from genomic DNA using the immunoSEQ Assay, a bias-controlled multiplex PCR. In the authors' own workflow: Within the assay, amplification of reference gene primers was used to estimate how many nucleated cells each sample contained. To quantify the absolute abundance of each unique TCRbeta CDR3 rearrangement, sequence reads were collapsed and filtered. Productive Simpson clonality was computed per sample as the square root of Simpson's diversity index over productive rearrangements. Drawn from immuneACCESS, this table holds only the in-frame rearrangements with V and J called that TCRdb kept. Clones are partly lost; checked studies trace under half to an unresolved V gene and leave the rest unexplained. V and J calls and clone size are as listed in that table; D and trimming were resolved from the DNA. For this sample there are 300,000 to 450,000 clones; around 86% appear just once. The biggest ten clones account for 2.5% to 3.5% of the sample.

V is pruned by 8 bases and J by 4 bases, leaving 8 bases of the junction without a gene match. The CDR1 and CDR2 encoded by the germline V gene are MGHRA and YSYEKL. The CDR3 runs 14 amino acids, cysteine and phenylalanine included. Solely the CDR3 DNA is kept, with 42 bases framed from the first base. The collaborating institutions used their own protocols to collect whole blood in K2EDTA tubes. For TCRbeta analysis, collaborators shipped samples in one of three forms: frozen whole blood, isolated PBMCs, or DNA extracted from either of those sample types. The clonotype comes from a human donor in a cohort sampled during active COVID-19. The chain couples TRBV4-1 to TRBJ2-1; the junction holds 7 bases that match TRBD2. Sequencing input: peripheral blood. The CDR3 corresponds to CASQRDYEYNEQFF. The DNA reads TGCGCCAGCCAACGGGACTATGAGTACAATGAGCAGTTCTTC.